This TCR beta chain was recorded in a study of cytomegalovirus exposure and HLA in healthy donors. Study details: It was reported in a later analysis that the 95 to 150 validation repertoires used the same platform as the roughly 700 first-cohort repertoires.

Method: immunoSEQ multiplex PCR; TCRdb's copy keeps in-frame clones and lacks some. The profile shows 210,000 or so clones, approximately 86% of them singletons. As for this clone: Its antigen is unknown.

The J segment lost 0 bases and the V segment lost 5 bases, leaving 3 bases of the junction unmatched. This CDR3 contains 14 residues. The germline CDR1 and CDR2 sequences are MDHEN and SYDVKM. Regarding the study as a whole: For cytomegalovirus status, the classifier reportedly gave diagnoses with high specificity and sensitivity.

The rearrangement joins TRBV28 to TRBJ1-1, with TRBD1 matching over 7 bases. Sequenced sample: PBMCs. The origin of this receptor is a woman aged 18-29 years in good health and CMV-seronegative. The CDR3 sequence: CASSTGTVNTEAFF. In DNA, the CDR3 is TGTGCCAGCAGTACGGGGACAGTGAACACTGAAGCTTTCTTT.